The sequence of this TCR beta chain was determined in a study of blood T cell repertoires in COVID-19 (dated by TCRdb to between 2020 and 2021). Concerning the study at large: Samples from collaborators originated in the United States, Italy and Spain and spanned both the acute and convalescent phases of COVID-19. A de-identified subject ID, COVID-19 status, age in years and sex were almost always included in the sample metadata. Subjects who had been exposed to COVID-19, were actively infected with it, or had recovered from it provided the deeply sampled blood TCRbeta repertoires that made up the dataset. Where HLA class I and class II types were available, the types were taken from metadata supplied by the sample provider, not from assay-based typing. The samples were drawn from two sources: the first 160 participants of the ongoing ImmuneRACE study, and fewer than 1,500 subjects contributed by 6 global collaborators. The repertoires were released in a freely available public database meant as a resource for research on the immune response to SARS-CoV-2. The prospective study material was composed of cDNA or gDNA derived from T cells, B-cell-depleted T cells, or PBMCs. What the study reported, not specific to this receptor: How much clinical and demographic metadata was included differed by source and by participant, and the metadata was provided uncurated.

This clone was observed once. Its antigen is unknown. The record has no base qualities; no much larger clone is one base away. TCRbeta CDR3 regions were amplified from genomic DNA using the immunoSEQ Assay, a bias-controlled multiplex PCR. The original pipeline was this. The number of nucleated cells in each sample was estimated by amplification of reference gene primers within the assay. Sequence reads were collapsed and filtered to measure the absolute abundance of every unique TCRbeta CDR3 rearrangement. Productive Simpson clonality was computed per sample as the square root of Simpson's diversity index over productive rearrangements. Entries here come from immuneACCESS through TCRdb and include only in-frame sequences with V and J called. Some clones fail to appear in such tables; in the studies checked, an unresolved V gene covers under half of the shortfall, and the cause of the remainder is unknown. For V, J and clone size, that table is used; D and trimming come from the DNA. The sample has fewer than 130,000 clones on record, about 90% of them singletons. The ten largest make up 4.5% to 5% of the sample.

Whole blood was collected in K2EDTA tubes by collaborating institutions according to the institutions' own protocols. For TCRbeta analysis, collaborators shipped samples in one of three forms: frozen whole blood, isolated PBMCs, or DNA extracted from either of those sample types. V is pared back by 1 base and J by 1 base, with 7 bases lying between the germline termini. Reading from cysteine to phenylalanine, the CDR3 counts 14 amino acids. CDR3 DNA only is kept here, 42 bases in frame from base 1. CDR1 and CDR2, per the germline V gene, are SGHTA and FQGTGA. The specimen was peripheral blood. Recombination connected TRBV7-3 to TRBJ1-1; the D segment cannot be called with confidence. This TCR was sampled from a human donor in a cohort sampled during active COVID-19. Here is the DNA: TGTGCCAGCAGCTTAAACCCAGGGAACACTGAAGCTTTCTTT. This yields the protein CASSLNPGNTEAFF.